What follows describes a single TCR beta chain. The data derive from a study of blood T cell repertoires in COVID-19. The table came from immunoSEQ multiplex PCR; TCRdb's copy has only in-frame clones and leaves some out. The table lists some 89,000 clones, roughly nine tenths of them singletons, with about 2.3% in the top ten. With V trimmed by 1 base and J by 4 bases, 1 base remained unmatched. This CDR3 is built from 15 residues. Per the germline V gene, CDR1 is SGHAT and CDR2 is FQNNGV. Sequenced sample: peripheral blood. This receptor was taken from a man aged 45 to 65 with acute or convalescent COVID-19. The chain couples TRBV11-2 to TRBJ2-1; 10 bases fit TRBD2. The CDR3 DNA follows: TGTGCCAGCAGCTTAGTAGCGGGGGGTTACAATGAGCAGTTCTTC. This gives the protein CASSLVAGGYNEQFF.